This T cell receptor beta chain was identified in a study of T cells after yellow fever vaccination. Whole-study results and caveats: A minor fraction of clonotypes spanned both CD4 and CD8 compartments.

The sample holds many counts of this clonotype. Its antigen is not identified. It was through 5'RACE template switching that TCR cDNA was made, with a universal primer site and UMIs added. TCRdb used MiXCR to reprocess the 5' RACE reads, holding one entry per CDR3 protein. Of 100,000 to 150,000 distinct CDR3 sequences in the sample, 6.5% to 8% are singletons; the top ten hold just under 2.5%. Germline V gives CDR1 SGHTA, CDR2 FQGNSA. Between the trimmed V and J ends, which lost 5 bases and 3 bases, there was a span of 4 bases. The CDR3 consists of 11 residues. This receptor was identified in a man younger than 30 who received the YFV17D yellow fever vaccine. The chain couples TRBV7-2 to TRBJ1-1; D call uncertain. The sequences come from CD4+ T cells sorted from PBMCs, collected more than 8 days after the first yellow fever vaccination. CDR3 in DNA: TGTGCCAGCAGCCCGTACACTGAAGCTTTCTTT. This translates into CASSPYTEAFF.